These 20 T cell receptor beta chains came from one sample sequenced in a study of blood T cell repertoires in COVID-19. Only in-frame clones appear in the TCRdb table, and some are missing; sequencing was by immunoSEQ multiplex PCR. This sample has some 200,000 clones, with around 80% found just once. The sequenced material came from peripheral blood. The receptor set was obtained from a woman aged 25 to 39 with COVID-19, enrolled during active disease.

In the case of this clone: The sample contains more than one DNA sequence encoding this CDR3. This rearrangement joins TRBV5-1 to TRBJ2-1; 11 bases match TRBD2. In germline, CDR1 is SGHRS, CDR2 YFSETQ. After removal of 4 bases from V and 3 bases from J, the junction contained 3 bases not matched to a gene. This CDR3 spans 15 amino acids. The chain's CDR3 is CASSLTSGSYNEQFF. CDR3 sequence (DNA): TGCGCCAGCAGCCTAACTAGCGGGAGCTACAATGAGCAGTTCTTC.

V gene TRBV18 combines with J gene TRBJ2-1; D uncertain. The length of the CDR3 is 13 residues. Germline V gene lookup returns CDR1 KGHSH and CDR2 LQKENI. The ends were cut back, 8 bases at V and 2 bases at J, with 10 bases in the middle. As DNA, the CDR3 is TGTGCCAGCATGGCGGTGACCTACAATGAGCAGTTCTTC. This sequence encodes CASMAVTYNEQFF. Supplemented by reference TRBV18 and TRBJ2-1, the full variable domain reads NAGVMQNPRHLVRRRGQEARLRCSPMKGHSHVYWYRQLPEEGLKFMVYLQKENIIDESGMPKERFSAEFPKEGPSILRIQQVVRGDSAAYFCASMAVTYNEQFFGPGTRLTVL.

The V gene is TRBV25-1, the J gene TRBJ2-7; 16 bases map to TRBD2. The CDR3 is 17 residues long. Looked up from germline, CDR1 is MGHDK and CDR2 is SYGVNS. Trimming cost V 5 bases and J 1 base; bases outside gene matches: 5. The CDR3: CASSWGTSGRASYEQYF. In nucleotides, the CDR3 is TGTGCCAGCAGTTGGGGGACTAGCGGGAGGGCGTCCTACGAGCAGTACTTC.

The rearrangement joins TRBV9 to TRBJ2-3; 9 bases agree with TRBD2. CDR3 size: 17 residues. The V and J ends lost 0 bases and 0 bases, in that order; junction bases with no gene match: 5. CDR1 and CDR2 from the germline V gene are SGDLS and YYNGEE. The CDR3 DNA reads TGTGCCAGCAGCGTAGGAGGAACTAGCGGGAGCACAGATACGCAGTATTTT. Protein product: CASSVGGTSGSTDTQYF.

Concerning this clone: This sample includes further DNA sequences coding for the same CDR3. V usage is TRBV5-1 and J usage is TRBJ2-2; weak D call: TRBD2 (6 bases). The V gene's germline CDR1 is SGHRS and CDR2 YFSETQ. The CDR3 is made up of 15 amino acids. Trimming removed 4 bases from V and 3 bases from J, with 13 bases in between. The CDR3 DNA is TGCGCCAGCAGCCCCAGGACGGGGGACACCGGGGAGCTGTTTTTT. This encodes CASSPRTGDTGELFF. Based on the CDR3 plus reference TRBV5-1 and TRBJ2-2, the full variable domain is KAGVTQTPRYLIKTRGQQVTLSCSPISGHRSVSWYQQTPGQGLQFLFEYFSETQRNKGNFPGRFSGRQFSNSRSEMNVSTLELGDSALYLCASSPRTGDTGELFFGEGSRLTVL.

CDR3 loop: CASSLAGGPQETQYF. In DNA, the CDR3 is TGTGCCAGCAGCTTAGCGGGGGGCCCTCAAGAGACCCAGTACTTC. This chain joins TRBV11-2 and TRBJ2-5; possibly TRBD2 for D (7 bases). V was clipped by 1 base and J by 2 bases, with 11 bases between them. The length of the CDR3 is 15 residues. Germline CDR1 SGHAT, CDR2 FQNNGV.

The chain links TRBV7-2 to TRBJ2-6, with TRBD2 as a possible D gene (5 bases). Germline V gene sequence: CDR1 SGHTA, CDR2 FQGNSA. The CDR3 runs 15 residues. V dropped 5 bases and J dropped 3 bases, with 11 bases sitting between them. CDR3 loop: CASSPLVGGANVLTF. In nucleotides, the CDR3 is TGTGCCAGCAGCCCACTAGTGGGTGGGGCCAACGTCCTGACTTTC. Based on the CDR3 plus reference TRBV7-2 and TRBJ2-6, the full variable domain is GAGVSQSPSNKVTEKGKDVELRCDPISGHTALYWYRQSLGQGLEFLIYFQGNSAPDKSGLPSDRFSAERTGGSVSTLTIQRTQQEDSAVYLCASSPLVGGANVLTFGAGSRLTVL.

CDR3 nucleotides: TGTGCCACCAGGGACAGGGATCCGACCGGGGAGCTGTTTTTT. Amino acid sequence: CATRDRDPTGELFF. This chain links TRBV24-1 with TRBJ2-2; 8 nucleotides line up with TRBD1. Germline V gene data show CDR1 as KGHDR and CDR2 as SFDVKD. V shed 7 bases and J 5 bases; nucleotides not matched to a gene: 5. This CDR3 region has 14 residues.

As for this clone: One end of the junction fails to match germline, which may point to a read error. The CDR3 DNA sequence: TGTGCCAGCAGCTTAGGTAGCGGTCAAAAAATCTTC. It codes for CASSLGSGQKIF. The J gene is TRBJ2-1, the V gene TRBV7-2; D possibly corresponds to TRBD2 (6 bases). The V gene's germline CDR1 is SGHTA and CDR2 FQGNSA. The CDR3 has 12 amino acids.

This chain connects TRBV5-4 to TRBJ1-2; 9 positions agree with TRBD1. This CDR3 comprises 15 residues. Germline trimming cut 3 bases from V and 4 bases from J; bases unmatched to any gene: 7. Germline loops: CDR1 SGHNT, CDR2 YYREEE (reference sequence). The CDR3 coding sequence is TGTGCCAGCAGCTATGACAGGGGGACGGGCTATGGCTACACCTTC. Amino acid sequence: CASSYDRGTGYGYTF. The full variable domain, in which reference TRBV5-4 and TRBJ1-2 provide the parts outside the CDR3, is ETGVTQSPTHLIKTRGQQVTLRCSSQSGHNTVSWYQQALGQGPQFIFQYYREEENGRGNFPPRFSGLQFPNYSSELNVNALELDDSALYLCASSYDRGTGYGYTFGSGTRLTVV.

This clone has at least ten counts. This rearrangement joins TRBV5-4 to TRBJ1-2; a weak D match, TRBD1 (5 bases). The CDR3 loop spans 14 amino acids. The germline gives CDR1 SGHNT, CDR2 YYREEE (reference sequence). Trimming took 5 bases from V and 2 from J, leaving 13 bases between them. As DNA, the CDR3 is TGTGCCAGCAGTCATCTCGGGGGAAACTATGGCTACACCTTC. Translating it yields CASSHLGGNYGYTF.

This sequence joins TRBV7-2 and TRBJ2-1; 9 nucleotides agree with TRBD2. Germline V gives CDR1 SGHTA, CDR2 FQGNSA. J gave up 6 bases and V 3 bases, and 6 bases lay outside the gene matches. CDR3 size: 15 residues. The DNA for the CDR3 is TGTGCCAGCAGCTTTGGCGGGGGGGCCTCCAATGAGCAGTTCTTC. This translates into CASSFGGGASNEQFF.

This CDR3 is CASRQTRETEAFF. DNA of the CDR3: TGTGCCAGCAGACAGACGCGGGAAACTGAAGCTTTCTTT. This chain links TRBV7-9 with TRBJ1-1; D gene uncertain. The germline V and J ends were trimmed by 6 bases and 5 bases, with 13 bases remaining between them. Germline CDR1 SEHNR, CDR2 FQNEAQ (reference sequence). The CDR3 runs to 13 residues. The full variable domain, in which reference TRBV7-9 and TRBJ1-1 provide the parts outside the CDR3, is DTGVSQNPRHKITKRGQNVTFRCDPISEHNRLYWYRQTLGQGPEFLTYFQNEAQLEKSRLLSDRFSAERPKGSFSTLEIQRTEQGDSAMYLCASRQTRETEAFFGQGTRLTVV.

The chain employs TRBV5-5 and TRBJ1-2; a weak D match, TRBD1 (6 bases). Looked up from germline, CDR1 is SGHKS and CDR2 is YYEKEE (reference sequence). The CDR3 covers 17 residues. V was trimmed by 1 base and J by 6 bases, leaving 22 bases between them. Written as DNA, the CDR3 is TGTGCCAGCAGCTTGTTTATGGGGGCCGCGATAATGGATGGCTACACCTTC. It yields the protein CASSLFMGAAIMDGYTF.

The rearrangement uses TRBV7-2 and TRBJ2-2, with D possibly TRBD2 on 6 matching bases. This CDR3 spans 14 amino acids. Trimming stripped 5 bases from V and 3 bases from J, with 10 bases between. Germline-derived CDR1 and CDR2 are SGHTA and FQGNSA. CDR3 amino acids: CASSGSGYTGELFF. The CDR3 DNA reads TGTGCCAGCAGCGGAAGCGGGTACACCGGGGAGCTGTTTTTT.

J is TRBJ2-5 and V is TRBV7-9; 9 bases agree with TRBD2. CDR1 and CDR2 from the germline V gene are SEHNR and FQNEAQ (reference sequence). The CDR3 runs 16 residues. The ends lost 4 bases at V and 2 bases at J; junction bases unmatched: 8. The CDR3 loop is CASSSIAGAPQETQYF. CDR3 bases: TGTGCCAGCAGCTCCATAGCGGGAGCCCCACAAGAGACCCAGTACTTC.

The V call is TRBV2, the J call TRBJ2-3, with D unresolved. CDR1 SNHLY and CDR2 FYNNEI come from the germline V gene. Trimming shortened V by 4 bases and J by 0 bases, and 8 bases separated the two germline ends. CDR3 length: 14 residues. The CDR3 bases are TGTGCCAGCAGTGCTCTGACTAGCACAGATACGCAGTATTTT. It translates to CASSALTSTDTQYF.

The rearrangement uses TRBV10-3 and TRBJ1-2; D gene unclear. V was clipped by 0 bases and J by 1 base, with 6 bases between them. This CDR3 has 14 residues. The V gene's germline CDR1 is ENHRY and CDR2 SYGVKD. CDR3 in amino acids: CAISESYSNYGYTF. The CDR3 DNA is TGTGCCATCAGTGAGTCTTACAGTAACTATGGCTACACCTTC.

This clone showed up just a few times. The CDR3 nucleotides are TGCGCCAGCAGCTTGGGAGGGGGGGAGAATTCACCCCTCCACTTT. Its translation: CASSLGGGENSPLHF. V gene TRBV5-1 combines with J gene TRBJ1-6; possibly TRBD1 for D (6 bases). The CDR3 loop spans 15 amino acids. Per germline, CDR1 SGHRS and CDR2 YFSETQ. Trimming cost V 0 bases and J 7 bases, with 11 bases left between them.

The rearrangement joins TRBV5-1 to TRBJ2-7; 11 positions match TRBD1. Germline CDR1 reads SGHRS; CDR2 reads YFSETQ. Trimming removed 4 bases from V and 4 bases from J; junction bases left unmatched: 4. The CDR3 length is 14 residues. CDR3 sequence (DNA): TGCGCCAGCAGCGGACAGGGGGCAGGGTACGAGCAGTACTTC. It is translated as CASSGQGAGYEQYF.